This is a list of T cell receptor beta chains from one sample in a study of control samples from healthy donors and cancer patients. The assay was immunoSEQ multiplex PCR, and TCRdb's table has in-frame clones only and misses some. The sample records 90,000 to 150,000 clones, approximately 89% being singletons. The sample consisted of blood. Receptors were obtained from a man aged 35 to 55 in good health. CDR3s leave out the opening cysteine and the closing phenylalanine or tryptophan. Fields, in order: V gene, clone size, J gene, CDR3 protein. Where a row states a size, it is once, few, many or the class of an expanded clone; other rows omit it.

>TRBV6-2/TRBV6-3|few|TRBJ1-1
ASSSGQGEIETEAF
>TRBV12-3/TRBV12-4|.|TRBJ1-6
ASRDRDNSPLH
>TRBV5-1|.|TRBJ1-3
ASSLGGGNTIY
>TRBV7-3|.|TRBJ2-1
ASSSSQLARVHNEQF
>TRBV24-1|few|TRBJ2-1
ATSDSWQRSSYNEQF
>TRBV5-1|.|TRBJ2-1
ASSLAGTYNEQF
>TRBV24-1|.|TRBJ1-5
ATSMNTRPYSNQPQH
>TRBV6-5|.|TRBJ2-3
ASRKSGALTDTQY
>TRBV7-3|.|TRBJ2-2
ASSSSWGLSTGELF
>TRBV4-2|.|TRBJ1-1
ASSQDGQGFNTEAF
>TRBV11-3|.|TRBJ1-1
ASSLSHDRENTEAF
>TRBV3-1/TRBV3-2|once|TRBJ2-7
ASSLRSGQGYEQY
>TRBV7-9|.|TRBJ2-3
ASSPGTGDVDTQY
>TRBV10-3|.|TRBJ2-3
AISDRDRVVDTQY
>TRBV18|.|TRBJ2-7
ASRSGVDEQY
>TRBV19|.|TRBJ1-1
ASSIMAEAF
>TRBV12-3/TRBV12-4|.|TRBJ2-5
ATNRGYQETQY
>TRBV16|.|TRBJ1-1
ASSRHPYEAF
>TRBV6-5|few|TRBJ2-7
ATPGQGLYEQY
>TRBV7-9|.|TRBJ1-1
ASSGNEAF
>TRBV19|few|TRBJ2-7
ASSIDSEANAYEQY
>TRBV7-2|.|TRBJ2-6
ASSKDRYSGANVLT
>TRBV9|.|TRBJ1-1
ASSVGQGLGGDEAF
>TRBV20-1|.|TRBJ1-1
SAIDGEAF
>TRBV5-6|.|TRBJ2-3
ASSYTGLTDTQY
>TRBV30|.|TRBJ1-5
ASSTGNNQPQH
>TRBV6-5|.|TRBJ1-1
ASTKEGGNTEAF